This T cell receptor (beta chain) was captured in a study of blood T cell repertoires in COVID-19. Clones were read by immunoSEQ multiplex PCR, and TCRdb kept only the in-frame ones, dropping some. This sample yields about 200,000 clones, of which approximately 86% are seen a single time; about 3% belongs to the top ten. This CDR3 contains 14 residues. V shed 4 bases, J shed 0 bases, and the junction held 3 bases outside the gene matches. Germline CDR1 SGHNT, CDR2 YYREEE (reference sequence). This TCR came from a man aged 55 to 69 with acute or convalescent COVID-19. The sequenced material came from peripheral blood. J is TRBJ2-7 and V is TRBV5-4; 8 bases agree with TRBD1. The CDR3 bases are TGTGCCAGCAGCGAGGGACAGGCCTCCTACGAGCAGTACTTC. This sequence encodes CASSEGQASYEQYF.